Listed here are 19 T cell receptor beta chains from one sample, sequenced in a study of CD4 T cells in relation to SARS-CoV-2 and coronaviruses. CD4+ T cells from unexposed donors were obtained before the COVID-19 pandemic (2011-2018). Assay: immunoSEQ multiplex PCR; the TCRdb copy retains only in-frame clones and omits some. Of some 65,000 clones in the sample, around 87% are singletons; the top ten hold roughly 1.6%. The source material was memory CD4+ T cells from PBMCs. Source of these receptors: a human donor in good health.

This clone has a single count. The V and J genes are TRBV29-1 and TRBJ2-5, with D perhaps matching TRBD1 (5 bases). The length of the CDR3 is 16 residues. Looked up from germline, CDR1 is SQVTM and CDR2 is ANQGSEA. V dropped 2 bases and J dropped 2 bases, with 18 bases sitting between them. The CDR3 region is CSVERAGFVGQETQYF. CDR3 sequence (DNA): TGCAGCGTTGAAAGGGCAGGGTTCGTTGGACAAGAGACCCAGTACTTC. The variable domain in full, with the rest retrieved from reference TRBV29-1 and TRBJ2-5, is SAVISQKPSRDICQRGTSLTIQCQVDSQVTMMFWYRQQPGQSLTLIATANQGSEATYESGFVIDKFPISRPNLTFSTLTVSNMSPEDSSIYLCSVERAGFVGQETQYFGPGTRLLVL.

This clone was seen a single time. The chain couples TRBV4-1 to TRBJ2-1; maybe TRBD2 (5 bases). V was pared by 1 base and J by 7 bases, with 11 bases between. The germline CDR1 and CDR2 sequences are MGHRA and YSYEKL. This CDR3 has 14 amino acids. Here the CDR3 reads CASSQAGRRNEQFF. DNA of the CDR3: TGCGCCAGCAGCCAAGCGGGAAGGAGGAATGAGCAGTTCTTC.

This clone came up once. The rearrangement uses TRBV12-3 or TRBV12-4 and TRBJ2-5; possible D gene TRBD2, 6 bases. The CDR3 is made up of 13 amino acids. V was cut by 5 bases and J by 4 bases, with 11 bases left in between. CDR3 sequence: CASSRGAGETQYF. CDR3 bases: TGTGCCAGCAGTCGCGGGGCGGGAGAGACCCAGTACTTC.

This sequence joins TRBV11-3 and TRBJ2-5; 7 bases align to TRBD1. CDR1 and CDR2 from the germline V gene are SGHNT and YENEEA. This CDR3 has 14 residues. V trimming: 1 base; J trimming: 5 bases; junction bases outside the gene matches: 4. The CDR3 loop reads CASSLGEQGETQYF. The CDR3 nucleotides read TGTGCCAGCAGCTTAGGCGAACAGGGGGAGACCCAGTACTTC.

V is TRBV23-1 and J is TRBJ2-3; 7 nucleotides agree with TRBD1. TRBV23-1 is noted as an ORF with a role that remains uncertain. J gave up 2 bases and V 3 bases, and 11 bases lay outside the gene matches. This CDR3 has 17 residues. The CDR3 bases are TGCGCCAGCAGTCAGCTTACAGGGGCTGGGCACACAGATACGCAGTATTTT. Translation gives CASSQLTGAGHTDTQYF.

This chain links TRBV7-9 with TRBJ1-2, with 10 bases aligning to TRBD1. The CDR3 loop spans 16 amino acids. V shed 5 bases, J shed 5 bases, and the junction held 11 bases outside the gene matches. The germline CDR1 and CDR2 sequences are SEHNR and FQNEAQ (reference sequence). The CDR3 DNA reads as TGTGCCAGCAGCAGTTCGGGGACAGGGGTTTGGTATGGCTACACCTTC. Residues: CASSSSGTGVWYGYTF. Combining the CDR3 with reference TRBV7-9 and TRBJ1-2 gives the whole variable domain DTGVSQNPRHKITKRGQNVTFRCDPISEHNRLYWYRQTLGQGPEFLTYFQNEAQLEKSRLLSDRFSAERPKGSFSTLEIQRTEQGDSAMYLCASSSSGTGVWYGYTFGSGTRLTVV.

The V call is TRBV6-2 or TRBV6-3, the J call TRBJ1-5; D is undetermined. The CDR3 length is 11 residues. Germline CDR1 is MNHEY and CDR2 is SVGEGT. Trimming pared 0 bases from V and 9 bases from J, leaving 3 bases between. The CDR3 DNA is TGTGCCAGCAGTTACTCAGGGCCCCAGCATTTT. Its translation: CASSYSGPQHF.

This clone was observed a few times. The genes are TRBV7-8 and TRBJ2-2; weak D call: TRBD1 (5 bases). Per germline, CDR1 SGHVS and CDR2 FQNEAQ. There are 13 residues in the CDR3. The germline V and J ends were trimmed by 5 bases and 3 bases, with 7 bases remaining between them. The CDR3 DNA reads as TGTGCCAGCAGCCGCAGGGACACCGGGGAGCTGTTTTTT. Translating gives CASSRRDTGELFF.

The chain uses TRBV7-2 and TRBJ2-7, with 12 bases fitting TRBD2. Germline V lookup: CDR1 SGHTA, CDR2 FQGNSA. The CDR3 has 15 residues. V dropped 6 bases and J dropped 1; count of bases not matched to a gene: 4. CDR3 in amino acids: CASRATSGSSYEQYF. In DNA, the CDR3 is TGTGCCAGCAGGGCGACTAGCGGGAGTTCCTACGAGCAGTACTTC.

This clone came up a few times. This chain joins TRBV28 and TRBJ1-1; no clear D gene. The V end was cut by 6 bases, the J end by 1 base, with 6 bases between. The CDR3 runs 12 residues. The germline V gene has CDR1 MDHEN and CDR2 SYDVKM. The CDR3 loop reads CASRVRNTEAFF. CDR3 nucleotide sequence: TGTGCCAGCAGAGTACGGAACACTGAAGCTTTCTTT.

The V call is TRBV5-1, the J call TRBJ1-4; 7 nucleotides align to TRBD1. The CDR3 is 14 amino acids. Losses at the gene ends were 2 bases for V and 8 bases for J; bases not matched to a gene: 6. From germline, CDR1 is SGHRS and CDR2 YFSETQ. This CDR3 reads CASSLQGTGEKLFF. The CDR3 region has the DNA TGCGCCAGCAGCTTACAGGGGACGGGCGAAAAACTGTTTTTT.

The chain combines TRBV27 with TRBJ1-3, with 7 bases fitting TRBD1. V lost 6 bases to trimming and J lost 0 bases; unmatched junction nucleotides: 5. CDR1 is MNHEY, CDR2 SMNVEV, per germline (reference sequence). CDR3 size: 15 residues. CDR3 region: CASSAGTASGNTIYF. The CDR3 DNA follows: TGTGCCAGCAGCGCCGGGACAGCCTCTGGAAACACCATATATTTT.

The chain links TRBV12-3 or TRBV12-4 to TRBJ2-7; 9 bases map to TRBD1. The CDR3 has 12 amino acids. V lost 7 bases to trimming and J lost 7 bases; unmatched junction nucleotides: 5. The CDR3 coding sequence is TGTGCCAGCACCCGGACAGGGGTAGAGCAGTACTTC. Encoded protein: CASTRTGVEQYF.

The rearrangement links TRBV2 to TRBJ2-1; TRBD2 matches at 10 bases. The V and J ends lost 6 bases and 2 bases, in that order; junction bases with no gene match: 4. This CDR3 has 15 amino acids. The germline V gene encodes CDR1 SNHLY and CDR2 FYNNEI. In nucleotides, the CDR3 is TGTGCCAGCAGCTCACTAGCGGGACCCTACAATGAGCAGTTCTTC. This translates into CASSSLAGPYNEQFF.

The chain uses TRBV9 and TRBJ2-3; 12 nucleotides align to TRBD2. J gave up 6 bases and V 2 bases, and 1 base lay outside the gene matches. CDR1 and CDR2 (germline): SGDLS, YYNGEE. CDR3 size: 14 residues. CDR3 coding DNA: TGTGCCAGCAGCGTCACTAGCGGGAGGGATACGCAGTATTTT. Translated: CASSVTSGRDTQYF.

The chain couples TRBV10-3 to TRBJ2-7, with 10 bases lining up with TRBD1. CDR3 size: 15 residues. The ends lost 3 bases at V and 5 bases at J; junction bases unmatched: 7. Germline CDR1 reads ENHRY; CDR2 reads SYGVKD. Written as DNA, the CDR3 is TGTGCCATCAGTGACACCGGGACAGGGGCCCACGAGCAGTACTTC. Protein product: CAISDTGTGAHEQYF.

This clone was counted between two and nine times. The V gene is TRBV9, the J gene TRBJ2-7; 9 bases align to TRBD1. V gave up 3 bases and J gave up 3 bases; unmatched junction bases: 7. CDR3 length equals 15 residues. Germline assignment: CDR1 SGDLS and CDR2 YYNGEE. CDR3 sequence reads: CASSGQGQGSYEQYF. As DNA, the CDR3 is TGTGCCAGCAGCGGACAGGGACAGGGTAGCTACGAGCAGTACTTC.

J is TRBJ1-6 and V is TRBV2, with TRBD1 as a possible D gene (6 bases). CDR3 length: 15 amino acids. The germline CDR1 and CDR2 sequences are SNHLY and FYNNEI. Trimming took off 5 bases at V and 7 bases at J, with 15 bases between the two ends. The CDR3 loop is CASSLQRTVNSPLHF. CDR3 nucleotides: TGTGCCAGCAGTCTCCAGAGGACAGTAAATTCACCCCTCCACTTT.

The CDR3 coding sequence is TGTGCCAGCAGCTTAGTCATCGGGACCGCCGCCTACAATGAGCAGTTCTTC. This translates into CASSLVIGTAAYNEQFF. This chain connects TRBV11-3 to TRBJ2-1, with D possibly called TRBD1 or TRBD2 (5 bases each). Trimming cost V 1 base and J 2 bases, with 15 bases left between them. This CDR3 has 17 amino acids. The germline CDR1 and CDR2 sequences are SGHNT and YENEEA.